The clone carrying this T cell receptor beta chain was counted at least ten times. Its antigen is unidentified. Sample time point: newly diagnosed GD, antithyroid drugs for less than 3 months. From PBMCs, RNA was extracted and then used to make the TCR library. The data originate from a study of regulatory T cells in long-lasting Graves disease. Findings of the study overall: Persistent cases favored TRBV28, TRBJ1-2 and TRBJ2-5.

Building the TCR beta libraries relied on iRepertoire HTBI primers, and CDR3 regions underwent Arm-PCR. TCRdb reprocessed the multiplex PCR reads via MiXCR and lists one record per CDR3 protein. There are under 250,000 distinct CDR3 sequences in the sample; around 20% occur only once, and roughly 10% lies in the top ten. V dropped 6 bases and J dropped 7; count of bases not matched to a gene: 11. The CDR3 consists of 14 residues. In addition, the sample was reused for a study of T cells in Graves' hyperthyroidism and ophthalmopathy.

The chain carries TRBV12-3 or TRBV12-4 and TRBJ2-7; 8 bases are a match to TRBD1. The TCR sequence derives from a woman in her thirties with Graves disease. Here the sequenced sample was peripheral blood mononuclear cells (PBMCs), taken at new diagnosis, from a patient treated with antithyroid drugs. Here the CDR3 reads CASSQRTGSGEQYF. Written as DNA, the CDR3 is TGTGCCAGCAGCCAAAGGACAGGGTCAGGGGAGCAGTACTTC.